This T cell receptor beta chain comes out of a study of shared clonotypes between healthy human individuals. TCRdb's copy holds only in-frame clones and misses some; the assay was immunoSEQ multiplex PCR. This sample has about 820,000 clones, with nearly 95% found just once. The CDR3 has 22 residues. Terminally differentiated effector memory CD45RA+ cells were excluded by CCR7 positive selection of CD45RO-negative cells. There were no recent acute infections or vaccinations among the donors, who were healthy HIV-negative adults. J is TRBJ2-1 and V is TRBV21-1; TRBD2, the table's D call, was not compared with the DNA. TRBV21-1 is labeled a pseudogene. Material for sequencing was naive CD8+ T cells sorted from blood. This sequence originates from a man younger than 40 in good health. The CDR3 DNA sequence: TGTGCCAGCAGCAAAGCGACTAGCGGGAGCTGTTCCCCCTGGCGCTCCTACAATGAGCAGTTCTTC. It encodes CASSKATSGSCSPWRSYNEQFF.